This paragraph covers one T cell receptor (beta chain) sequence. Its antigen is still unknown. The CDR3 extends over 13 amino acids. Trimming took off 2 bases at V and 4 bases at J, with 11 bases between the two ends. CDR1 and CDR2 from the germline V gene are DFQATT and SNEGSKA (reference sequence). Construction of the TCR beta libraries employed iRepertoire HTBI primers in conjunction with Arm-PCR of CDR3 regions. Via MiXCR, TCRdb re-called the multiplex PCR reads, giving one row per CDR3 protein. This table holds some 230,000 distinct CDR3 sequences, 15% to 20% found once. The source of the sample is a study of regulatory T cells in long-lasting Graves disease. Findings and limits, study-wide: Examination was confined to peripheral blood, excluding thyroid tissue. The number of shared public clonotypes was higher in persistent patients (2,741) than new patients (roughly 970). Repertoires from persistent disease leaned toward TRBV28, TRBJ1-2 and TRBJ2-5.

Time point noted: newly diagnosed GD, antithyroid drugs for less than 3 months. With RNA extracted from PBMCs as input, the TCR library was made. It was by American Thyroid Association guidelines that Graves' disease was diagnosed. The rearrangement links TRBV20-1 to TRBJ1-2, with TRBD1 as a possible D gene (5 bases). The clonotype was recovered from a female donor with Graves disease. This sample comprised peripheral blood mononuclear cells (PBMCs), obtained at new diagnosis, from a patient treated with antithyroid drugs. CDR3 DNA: TGCAGTGCTAGATCCGGACACGGCTATGGCTACACCTTC. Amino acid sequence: CSARSGHGYGYTF.